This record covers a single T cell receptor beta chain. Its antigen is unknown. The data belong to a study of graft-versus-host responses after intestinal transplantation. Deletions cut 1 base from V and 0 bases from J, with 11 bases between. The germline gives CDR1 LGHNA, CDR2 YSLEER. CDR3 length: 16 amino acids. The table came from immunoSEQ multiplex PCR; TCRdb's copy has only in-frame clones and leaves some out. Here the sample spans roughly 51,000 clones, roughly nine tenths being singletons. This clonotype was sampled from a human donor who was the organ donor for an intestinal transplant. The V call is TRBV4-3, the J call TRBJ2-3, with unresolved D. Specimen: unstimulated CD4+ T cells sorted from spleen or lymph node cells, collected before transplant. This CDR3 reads CASSQGSTPSTDTQYF. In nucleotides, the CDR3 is TGCGCCAGCAGCCAAGGAAGCACCCCTAGCACAGATACGCAGTATTTT.